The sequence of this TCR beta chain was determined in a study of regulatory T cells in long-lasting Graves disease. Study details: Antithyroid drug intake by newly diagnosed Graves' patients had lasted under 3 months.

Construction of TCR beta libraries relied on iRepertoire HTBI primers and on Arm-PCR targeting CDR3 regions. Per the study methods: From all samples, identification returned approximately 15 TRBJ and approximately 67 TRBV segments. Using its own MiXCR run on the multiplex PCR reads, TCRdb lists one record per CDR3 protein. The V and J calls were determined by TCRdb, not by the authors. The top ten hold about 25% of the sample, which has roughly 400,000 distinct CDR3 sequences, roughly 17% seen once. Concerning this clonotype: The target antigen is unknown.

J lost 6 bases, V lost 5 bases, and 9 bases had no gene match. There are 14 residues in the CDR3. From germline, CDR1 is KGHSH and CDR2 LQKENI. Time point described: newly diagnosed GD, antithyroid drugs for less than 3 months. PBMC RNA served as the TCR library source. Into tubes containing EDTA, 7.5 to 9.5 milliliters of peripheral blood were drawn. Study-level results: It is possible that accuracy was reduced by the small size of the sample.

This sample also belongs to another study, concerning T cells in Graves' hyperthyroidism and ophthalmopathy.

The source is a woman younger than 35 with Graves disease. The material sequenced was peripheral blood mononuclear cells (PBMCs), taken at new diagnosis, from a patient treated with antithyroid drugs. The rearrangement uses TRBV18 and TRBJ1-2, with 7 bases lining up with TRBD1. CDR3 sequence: CASSFEQGSHGYTF. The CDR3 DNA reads TGTGCCAGCTCATTTGAACAGGGGAGCCATGGCTACACCTTC.